The 13 T cell receptor beta chains below come from one sample, sequenced in a study of PD-1 blockade in classical Hodgkin lymphoma. Sequenced by immunoSEQ multiplex PCR; TCRdb stores in-frame clones only, minus some. The sample lists some 33,000 clones, 81% occurring once. As for time point: cycle 4 day 1 (C4D1), after six to seven weeks of nivolumab. In every patient, relapse followed autologous stem cell transplantation, while exposure to brentuximab vedotin differed. The sample here was peripheral blood mononuclear cells (PBMCs), taken before the fourth cycle of nivolumab. These receptors all stem from a human donor with classical Hodgkin lymphoma.

The chain uses TRBV28 and TRBJ1-5; maybe TRBD1 (6 bases). V was cut by 6 bases and J by 7 bases, with 16 bases left in between. The CDR3 covers 14 residues. Germline CDR1 is MDHEN and CDR2 is SYDVKM. As DNA, the CDR3 is TGTGCCAGCAGCCTACACAGGGCGGGACAGCCCCAGCATTTT. This codes for CASSLHRAGQPQHF. The entire variable domain, with the rest obtained from reference TRBV28 and TRBJ1-5, is as follows: DVKVTQSSRYLVKRTGEKVFLECVQDMDHENMFWYRQDPGLGLRLIYFSYDVKMKEKGDIPEGYSVSREKKERFSLILESASTNQTSMYLCASSLHRAGQPQHFGDGTRLSIL.

The sample holds a few counts of this clone. V is TRBV7-8 and J is TRBJ2-5, with D uncertain. Germline-derived CDR1 and CDR2 are SGHVS and FQNEAQ. V was trimmed by 7 bases and J by 5 bases, leaving 14 bases between them. The CDR3 spans 13 residues. CDR3 in amino acids: CASNEPTRETQYF. The CDR3 nucleotides are TGTGCCAGCAACGAACCAACACGGGAGACCCAGTACTTC.

V gene TRBV9 combines with J gene TRBJ2-7; 10 bases match TRBD2. The CDR3 length is 14 residues. V shed 2 bases and J 3 bases; nucleotides not matched to a gene: 2. Germline V gives CDR1 SGDLS, CDR2 YYNGEE. CDR3 region: CASSVASGSYEQYF. CDR3 sequence (DNA): TGTGCCAGCAGCGTTGCTAGCGGGAGCTACGAGCAGTACTTC.

The chain couples TRBV4-1 to TRBJ1-1, with D possibly being TRBD1 (5 bases). Germline loops: CDR1 MGHRA, CDR2 YSYEKL. The V end lost 0 bases, the J end lost 4 bases, and 9 bases lay between the germline ends. The CDR3 loop spans 14 amino acids. CDR3 sequence: CASSQDPGTTEAFF. CDR3 nucleotides: TGCGCCAGCAGCCAAGATCCGGGGACCACTGAAGCTTTCTTT.

This clone turned up a few times. The chain joins TRBV11-2 to TRBJ2-2; D is undetermined. This CDR3 is built from 11 residues. Germline loops: CDR1 SGHAT, CDR2 FQNNGV. The germline V and J ends were trimmed by 7 bases and 9 bases, with 9 bases remaining between them. The CDR3 loop is CASTSGRELFF. DNA for the CDR3: TGTGCCAGCACCTCCGGGCGGGAGCTGTTTTTT.

This clone was seen a few times. The gene calls are TRBV19 and TRBJ1-6; tentatively, D is TRBD1 (5 bases). Germline V gives CDR1 LNHDA, CDR2 SQIVND (reference sequence). The CDR3 has 16 amino acids. Trimming took off 7 bases at V and 3 bases at J, with 16 bases between the two ends. Here the CDR3 reads CASNAGPGSYNSPLHF. Here the CDR3 DNA reads TGTGCCAGTAACGCCGGTCCAGGGAGCTATAATTCACCCCTCCACTTT.

This sequence joins TRBV10-3 and TRBJ2-2, with TRBD2 matching over 10 bases. V lost 6 bases, J lost 1 base, and 5 bases stayed unmatched. Per the germline V gene, CDR1 is ENHRY and CDR2 is SYGVKD. The CDR3 runs to 16 residues. DNA for the CDR3: TGTGCCATCAGCCCTACTAGCGGGATGAACACCGGGGAGCTGTTTTTT. Encoded protein: CAISPTSGMNTGELFF.

This clone occurred a few times. The J gene is TRBJ2-7, the V gene TRBV6-1; no firm D call. Germline loops: CDR1 MNHNS, CDR2 SASEGT. Trimming left V 2 bases short and J 4 bases short, with 3 bases between. This CDR3 is 11 amino acids long. CDR3 DNA sequence: TGTGCCAGCAGTGAATCTTACGAGCAGTACGTC. The encoded protein is CASSESYEQYV.

The chain combines TRBV4-2 with TRBJ1-6; the D gene is possibly TRBD1 (5 bases). Germline CDR1 and CDR2: LGHNA and YNFKEQ. The CDR3 length is 16 residues. V was cut by 1 base and J by 7 bases, with 14 bases left in between. In DNA form, the CDR3 reads TGTGCCAGCAGCCAAGGACAGCAGTCTAAGAATTCACCCCTCCACTTT. This translates into CASSQGQQSKNSPLHF.

Written as DNA, the CDR3 is TGTGCCAGCAGTTACTCGAAAGTGAGGGCTCTTTTCGAGCAGTACTTC. Amino acids: CASSYSKVRALFEQYF. This sequence joins TRBV6-5 and TRBJ2-7; perhaps TRBD2 as D (5 bases). V gave up 0 bases and J gave up 6 bases, with 18 bases separating them. The CDR3 extends over 16 amino acids. Germline V CDR1 and CDR2: MNHEY, SVGAGI.

This sequence joins TRBV6-1 and TRBJ2-7, with 9 bases aligning to TRBD1. The V and J ends lost 5 bases and 6 bases, in that order; junction bases with no gene match: 2. The CDR3 runs 12 residues. Germline V gene sequence: CDR1 MNHNS, CDR2 SASEGT. The CDR3 bases are TGTGCCAGCAGTTGGGGACAGGGCGAGCAGTACTTC. Translating gives CASSWGQGEQYF.

The rearrangement links TRBV27 to TRBJ2-3, with D possibly matching TRBD2 (6 bases). The CDR3 totals 14 residues. The germline gives CDR1 MNHEY, CDR2 SMNVEV (reference sequence). V dropped 6 bases and J dropped 8 bases, with 18 bases sitting between them. CDR3 residues: CASRPGLRSVTQYF. CDR3 nucleotides: TGTGCCAGCAGACCGGGACTCCGGTCGGTTACGCAGTATTTT.

V gene TRBV28 combines with J gene TRBJ1-2; 8 bases agree with TRBD1. Germline CDR1 and CDR2: MDHEN and SYDVKM. V gave up 4 bases and J gave up 13 bases; unmatched junction bases: 5. This CDR3 is built from 11 residues. CDR3 sequence reads: CASSSGGAFTF. DNA of the CDR3: TGTGCCAGCAGTTCAGGGGGCGCGTTCACCTTC.